This T cell receptor (beta chain) was identified during a study of T-cell reconstitution after alpha-beta-depleted transplantation in children. Germline lookup yields CDR1 MNHEY and CDR2 SVGEGT. The CDR3 has 12 amino acids. The V end was cut by 7 bases, the J end by 5 bases, with 12 bases between. The sample holds a few counts of this clonotype. This sample's TCRbeta library carried unique molecular identifier barcodes. Using its own MiXCR run on the PCR reads, TCRdb lists one record per CDR3 protein. The repertoire holds around 680,000 distinct CDR3 sequences, roughly 15% seen once, with approximately 1.1% in the top ten.

The source material was PBMCs from the stem cell graft donor, sampled from the stem cell graft. This chain uses TRBV6-2 or TRBV6-3 with TRBJ2-7; the D gene is possibly TRBD2 (5 bases). The TCR originated in a human donor who donated a stem cell graft to a child with acute myeloid leukemia. The CDR3 spells CASKLESNEQYF. The DNA of the CDR3 is TGTGCCAGCAAACTAGAATCTAACGAGCAGTACTTC.